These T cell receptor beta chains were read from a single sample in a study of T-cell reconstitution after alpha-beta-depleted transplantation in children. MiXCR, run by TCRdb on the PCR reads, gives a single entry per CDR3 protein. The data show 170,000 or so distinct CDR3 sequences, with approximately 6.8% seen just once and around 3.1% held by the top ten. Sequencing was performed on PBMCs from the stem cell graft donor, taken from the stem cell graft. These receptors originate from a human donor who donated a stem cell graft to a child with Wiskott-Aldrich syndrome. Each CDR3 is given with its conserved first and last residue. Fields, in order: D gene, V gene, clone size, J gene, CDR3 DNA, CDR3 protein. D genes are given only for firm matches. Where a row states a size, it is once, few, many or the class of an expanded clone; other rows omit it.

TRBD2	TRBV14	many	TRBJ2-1	TGTGCCAGCAGCCAAGATCGAAGCGGGAAGGTCTACAATGAGCAGTTCTTC	CASSQDRSGKVYNEQFF
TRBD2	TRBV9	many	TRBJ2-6	TGTGCCAGCAGTGGGGGGGGCTCTGGGGCCAACGTCCTGACTTTC	CASSGGGSGANVLTF
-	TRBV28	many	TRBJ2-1	TGTGCCAGCAGTACCGGACACCGTCCCTACAATGAGCAGTTCTTC	CASSTGHRPYNEQFF
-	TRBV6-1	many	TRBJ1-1	TGTGCCAGCATGGGGGGCAAGTACACTGAAGCTTTCTTT	CASMGGKYTEAFF
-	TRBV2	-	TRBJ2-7	TGTGCCAGCACTCGGCAGATCTCCTACGAGCAGTACTTC	CASTRQISYEQYF
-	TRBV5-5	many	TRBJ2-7	TGTGCCAGCAGCTTGGTCCGAGGGGTCTCCTACGAGCAGTACTTC	CASSLVRGVSYEQYF
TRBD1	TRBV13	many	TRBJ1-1	TGTGCCAGCAGCCTCGTAACTCCCGGGACAGGAAAGTTGAACACTGAAGCTTTCTTT	CASSLVTPGTGKLNTEAFF
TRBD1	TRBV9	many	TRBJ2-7	TGTGCCAGCAGCGCGGCCGGGACAGGCCTCTACGAGCAGTACTTC	CASSAAGTGLYEQYF
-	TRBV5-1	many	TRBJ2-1	TGCGCCAGCAGGGGGGCGAGCTCCTACAATGAGCAGTTCTTC	CASRGASSYNEQFF
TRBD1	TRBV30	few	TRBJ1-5	TGTGCCTGGAACATGGGACAGGGAGGCAATCAGCCCCAGCATTTT	CAWNMGQGGNQPQHF
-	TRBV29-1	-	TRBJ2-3	TGCAGCGTTGAAAGACAGCAGGCCACAGATACGCAGTATTTT	CSVERQQATDTQYF
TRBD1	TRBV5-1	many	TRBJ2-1	TGCGCCAGCAGCATAGGACAGGGGACTAACAATGAGCAGTTCTTC	CASSIGQGTNNEQFF
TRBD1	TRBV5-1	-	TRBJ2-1	TGCGCCAGCAGCGCCTCACAGGGGAGCTCCTACAATGAGCAGTTCTTC	CASSASQGSSYNEQFF
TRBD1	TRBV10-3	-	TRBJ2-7	TGTGCCATCAGTGCCCCCGGGACAGGGAACTACGAGCAGTACTTC	CAISAPGTGNYEQYF
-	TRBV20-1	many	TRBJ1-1	TGCAGTGCTAAGGAGTACTGGGATCTCAACACTGAAGCTTTCTTT	CSAKEYWDLNTEAFF
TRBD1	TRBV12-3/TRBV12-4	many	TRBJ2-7	TGTGCCAGCAGTTACAGGGGCTCCTACGAGCAGTACTTC	CASSYRGSYEQYF
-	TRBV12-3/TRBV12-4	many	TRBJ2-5	TGTGCCAGCAGTTTAAGAGGGGCAGAGACCCAGTACTTC	CASSLRGAETQYF
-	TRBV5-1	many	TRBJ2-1	TGCGCCAGCAGCTTGGAGGGGTCTAGCTCCTACAATGAGCAGTTCTTC	CASSLEGSSSYNEQFF
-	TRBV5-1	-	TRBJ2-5	TGCGCCAGCAGCGCGGGCCCAGAGACCCAGTACTTC	CASSAGPETQYF
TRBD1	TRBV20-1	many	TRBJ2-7	TGCAGTGCTAGTCGGGACAGGGGGGGAGAGCAGTACTTC	CSASRDRGGEQYF
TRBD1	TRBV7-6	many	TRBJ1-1	TGTGCCAGCAGTTTGGACAGGGCGAACACTGAAGCTTTCTTT	CASSLDRANTEAFF
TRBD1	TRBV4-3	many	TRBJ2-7	TGCGCCAGCAGCCAAGACCCACAGGGGGGATACGAGCAGTACTTC	CASSQDPQGGYEQYF
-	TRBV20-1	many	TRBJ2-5	TGCAGTGCTAGAGGCGCGGCGCCTTTTGAGACCCAGTACTTC	CSARGAAPFETQYF
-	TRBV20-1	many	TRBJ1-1	TGCAGTGCTATTGGTTCGATGAACACTGAAGCTTTCTTT	CSAIGSMNTEAFF